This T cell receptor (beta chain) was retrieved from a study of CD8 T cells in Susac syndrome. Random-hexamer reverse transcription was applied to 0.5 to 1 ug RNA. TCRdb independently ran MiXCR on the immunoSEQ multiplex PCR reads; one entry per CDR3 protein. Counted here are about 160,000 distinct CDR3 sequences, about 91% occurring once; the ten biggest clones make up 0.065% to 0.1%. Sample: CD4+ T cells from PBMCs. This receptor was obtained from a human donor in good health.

The CDR3 nucleotides read TGTGCCAGCAGCTTTGGCCGGCCACCTACCGGGGAGCTGTTTTTT. It translates to CASSFGRPPTGELFF. This chain links TRBV5-6 with TRBJ2-2; D is unclear. The CDR3 loop spans 15 amino acids. V dropped 2 bases and J dropped 5 bases, with 13 bases sitting between them. CDR1 is SGHDT, CDR2 YYEEEE, per germline.